This T cell receptor beta chain stems from a study of control samples from healthy donors and cancer patients. Measured with immunoSEQ multiplex PCR; TCRdb has only the in-frame clones, and not every one. The table lists roughly 30,000 clones, 80% to 90% of them singletons. This CDR3 has 14 amino acids. V was clipped by 3 bases and J by 5 bases, with 12 bases between them. CDR1 and CDR2 (germline): SGHKS, YYEKEE (reference sequence). The source of this sequence is a woman aged 40 to 50 with lung cancer. Material: PBMCs. The chain recombines TRBV5-5 with TRBJ1-5; D call uncertain. The CDR3 sequence is CASSSSAVYQPQHF. The DNA of the CDR3 is TGTGCCAGCAGCTCCTCGGCAGTTTATCAGCCCCAGCATTTT.